These 15 T cell receptor beta chains share one sample of origin, sequenced in a study of PD-1 blockade in classical Hodgkin lymphoma. Time point defined: cycle 4 day 1 (C4D1), after 5 to 7 weeks of nivolumab. After autologous stem cell transplantation all patients relapsed, and prior brentuximab vedotin exposure differed between cohorts. Repertoires were generated with immunoSEQ multiplex PCR, while TCRdb's copy carries only in-frame clones and drops some. The repertoire has 20,000 or so clones, approximately 79% of them found once; the top ten carry more than 5.5%. Sequencing was performed on peripheral blood mononuclear cells (PBMCs), taken before the fourth cycle of nivolumab. The receptor set was obtained from a human donor with classical Hodgkin lymphoma.

V usage is TRBV6-5 and J usage is TRBJ2-7; maybe TRBD1 (5 bases). The germline gives CDR1 MNHEY, CDR2 SVGAGI. The CDR3 length is 15 residues. V lost 7 bases, J lost 2 bases, and 18 bases lay in between. This chain's CDR3 is CASTALRGLTYEQYF. The CDR3 DNA follows: TGTGCCAGCACCGCCCTTAGGGGTCTTACCTACGAGCAGTACTTC.

The chain couples TRBV30 to TRBJ1-5; D not resolved. Trimming left V 0 bases short and J 4 bases short, with 7 bases between. Germline assignment: CDR1 GTSNPN and CDR2 SVGIG (reference sequence). The CDR3 has 13 amino acids. The CDR3 region is CAWSVTKNQPQHF. The CDR3 DNA reads TGTGCCTGGAGTGTAACCAAAAATCAGCCCCAGCATTTT.

This chain connects TRBV7-6 to TRBJ1-5, with a possible D match to TRBD1 (5 bases). Germline V CDR1 and CDR2: SGHVS, FNYEAQ. Trimming took off 1 base at V and 1 base at J, with 11 bases between the two ends. The CDR3 consists of 16 residues. In nucleotides, the CDR3 is TGTGCCAGCAGCTTAGGGCAGGGTGCAAGCAATCAGCCCCAGCATTTT. It codes for CASSLGQGASNQPQHF.

The chain recombines TRBV2 with TRBJ2-3; 7 bases are shared with TRBD2. CDR1 SNHLY and CDR2 FYNNEI come from the germline V gene. V lost 5 bases to trimming and J lost 0 bases; unmatched junction nucleotides: 5. This CDR3 spans 15 amino acids. The CDR3 coding sequence is TGTGCCAGCAGTCCTAGCGGCCCTAGCACAGATACGCAGTATTTT. It codes for CASSPSGPSTDTQYF. Using reference TRBV2 and TRBJ2-3 for the parts outside the CDR3, the full variable domain is EPEVTQTPSHQVTQMGQEVILRCVPISNHLYFYWYRQILGQKVEFLVSFYNNEISEKSEIFDDQFSVERPDGSNFTLKIRSTKLEDSAMYFCASSPSGPSTDTQYFGPGTRLTVL.

The V gene is TRBV4-3, the J gene TRBJ1-5; D unclear. Trimming pared 0 bases from V and 7 bases from J, leaving 13 bases between. Germline-derived CDR1 and CDR2 are LGHNA and YSLEER. This CDR3 spans 15 amino acids. In nucleotides, the CDR3 is TGCGCCAGCAGCCAAGATCCCGGCGCAACCCAGCCCCAGCATTTT. Encoded protein: CASSQDPGATQPQHF.

This chain connects TRBV4-1 to TRBJ1-4; D gene unclear. The CDR3 length is 16 residues. CDR1 is MGHRA, CDR2 YSYEKL, per germline. Trimming shortened V by 1 base and J by 0 bases, and 9 bases separated the two germline ends. The chain's CDR3 is CASSQAIIATNEKLFF. CDR3 DNA sequence: TGCGCCAGCAGCCAAGCCATTATAGCAACTAATGAAAAACTGTTTTTT.

The J gene is TRBJ1-5, the V gene TRBV4-3; possibly TRBD1 for D (5 bases). Germline V CDR1 and CDR2: LGHNA, YSLEER. Trimming cost V 4 bases and J 3 bases, with 10 bases left between them. The CDR3 is 14 amino acids. The CDR3, as DNA: TGCGCCAGCAGCCCGGGACGGCTCAATCAGCCCCAGCATTTT. Protein product: CASSPGRLNQPQHF.

The chain links TRBV5-1 to TRBJ1-1; 7 nucleotides agree with TRBD1. J lost 7 bases, V lost 5 bases, and 5 bases had no gene match. CDR1 is SGHRS, CDR2 YFSETQ, per germline. The CDR3 contains 12 residues. CDR3 amino acids: CASRGDSNEAFF. CDR3 nucleotides: TGCGCCAGCAGGGGGGACAGCAATGAAGCTTTCTTT.

The chain uses TRBV29-1 and TRBJ2-2; 10 bases map to TRBD1. CDR3 length equals 14 residues. The V gene's germline CDR1 is SQVTM and CDR2 ANQGSEA. J gave up 6 bases and V 3 bases, and 4 bases lay outside the gene matches. The CDR3 region is CSVDGTGVSGELFF. The CDR3 region has the DNA TGCAGCGTTGACGGGACAGGGGTTTCCGGGGAGCTGTTTTTT.

The chain uses TRBV5-1 and TRBJ2-3, with a weak D call TRBD1 (5 bases). Germline loops: CDR1 SGHRS, CDR2 YFSETQ. V was clipped by 0 bases and J by 1 base, with 12 bases between them. The CDR3 totals 16 residues. The chain's CDR3 is CASSLASQAGTDTQYF. Here the CDR3 DNA reads TGCGCCAGCAGCTTGGCCTCACAGGCTGGCACAGATACGCAGTATTTT.

This clone was detected only a few times. CDR3 in DNA: TGTGCCAGCAGCTTGGGGACAGGGGCAGATACGCAGTATTTT. Translation gives CASSLGTGADTQYF. This rearrangement joins TRBV5-4 to TRBJ2-3; 9 nucleotides match TRBD1. The trim removed 0 bases at V and 4 bases at J, leaving 0 bases unmatched. The CDR3 loop spans 14 amino acids. Germline CDR1 reads SGHNT; CDR2 reads YYREEE (reference sequence).

This chain joins TRBV7-9 and TRBJ1-2; D call uncertain. Germline V gene sequence: CDR1 SEHNR, CDR2 FQNEAQ (reference sequence). The CDR3 is made up of 13 amino acids. The V end was cut by 10 bases, the J end by 3 bases, with 15 bases between. Here the CDR3 reads CAILQEWDYGYTF. The CDR3 DNA follows: TGTGCCATCCTCCAGGAATGGGACTATGGCTACACCTTC. Full variable domain (remainder filled in from reference TRBV7-9 and TRBJ1-2): DTGVSQNPRHKITKRGQNVTFRCDPISEHNRLYWYRQTLGQGPEFLTYFQNEAQLEKSRLLSDRFSAERPKGSFSTLEIQRTEQGDSAMYLCAILQEWDYGYTFGSGTRLTVV.

The chain is built from TRBV7-9 and TRBJ1-5; perhaps TRBD1 as D (5 bases). CDR3 length equals 14 residues. The V gene lost 6 bases and the J gene lost 1 base, with 10 bases spanning the gap. Germline-derived CDR1 and CDR2 are SEHNR and FQNEAQ (reference sequence). CDR3 sequence: CASRDDRSNQPQHF. In DNA form, the CDR3 reads TGTGCCAGCAGAGACGACAGAAGCAATCAGCCCCAGCATTTT.

This chain connects TRBV13 to TRBJ1-2; maybe TRBD1 (6 bases). CDR3 length: 13 residues. Trimming removed 4 bases at V and 10 bases at J, with 16 bases between. Germline V gene data show CDR1 as PRHDT and CDR2 as FYEKMQ (reference sequence). CDR3 sequence: CASSSPRQADYTF. The CDR3 bases are TGTGCCAGCAGCTCTCCCAGACAGGCGGACTACACCTTC.

This chain links TRBV27 with TRBJ2-7; D ambiguous. V lost 0 bases and J 7 bases, leaving 13 bases between the germline ends. The V gene's germline CDR1 is MNHEY and CDR2 SMNVEV (reference sequence). The length of the CDR3 is 14 residues. CDR3 nucleotides: TGTGCCAGCAGTTTATCGATCTACCCGCATGAGCAGTACTTC. As protein: CASSLSIYPHEQYF.